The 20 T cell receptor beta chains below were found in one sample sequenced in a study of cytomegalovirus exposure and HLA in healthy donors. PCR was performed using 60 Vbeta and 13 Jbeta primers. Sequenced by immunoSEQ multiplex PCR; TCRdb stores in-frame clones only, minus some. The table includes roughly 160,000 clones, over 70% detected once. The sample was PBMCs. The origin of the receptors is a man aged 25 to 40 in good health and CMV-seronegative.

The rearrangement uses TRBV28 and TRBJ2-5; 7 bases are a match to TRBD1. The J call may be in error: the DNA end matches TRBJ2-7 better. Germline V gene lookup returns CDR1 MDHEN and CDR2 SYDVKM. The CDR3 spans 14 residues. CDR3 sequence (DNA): TGTGCCAGCAGTTTATTTGGCAGGGGGTACGAGCAGTACTTC. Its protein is CASSLFGRGYEQYF.

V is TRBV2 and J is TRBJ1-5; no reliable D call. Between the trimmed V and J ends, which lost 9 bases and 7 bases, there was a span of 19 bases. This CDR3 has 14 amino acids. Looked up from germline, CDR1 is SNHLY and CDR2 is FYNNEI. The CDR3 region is CASSSGGVGQPQHF. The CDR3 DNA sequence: TGTGCCAGTTCTTCAGGCGGGGTGGGGCAGCCCCAGCATTTT.

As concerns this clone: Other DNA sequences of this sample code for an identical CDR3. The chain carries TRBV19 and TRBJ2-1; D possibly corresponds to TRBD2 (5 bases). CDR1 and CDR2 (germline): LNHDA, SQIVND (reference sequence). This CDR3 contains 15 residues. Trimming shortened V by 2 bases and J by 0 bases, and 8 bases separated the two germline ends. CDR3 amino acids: CASSISGSSYNEQFF. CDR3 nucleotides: TGTGCCAGTAGTATAAGTGGGAGCTCCTACAATGAGCAGTTCTTC.

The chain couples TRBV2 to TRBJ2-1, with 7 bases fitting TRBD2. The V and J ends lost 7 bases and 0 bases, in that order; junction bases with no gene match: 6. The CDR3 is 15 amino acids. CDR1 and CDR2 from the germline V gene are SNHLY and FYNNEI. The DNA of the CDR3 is TGTGCCAGCAACGGGGGAGGGAGCTCCTACAATGAGCAGTTCTTC. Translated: CASNGGGSSYNEQFF.

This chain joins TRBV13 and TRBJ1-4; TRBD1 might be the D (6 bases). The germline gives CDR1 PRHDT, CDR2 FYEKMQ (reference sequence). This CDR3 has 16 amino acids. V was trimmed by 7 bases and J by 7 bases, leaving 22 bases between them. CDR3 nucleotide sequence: TGTGCCAGCACCTATCGGGGGGGCAGTCCTACTGAAAAACTGTTTTTT. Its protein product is CASTYRGGSPTEKLFF. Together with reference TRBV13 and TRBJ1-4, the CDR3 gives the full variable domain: AAGVIQSPRHLIKEKRETATLKCYPIPRHDTVYWYQQGPGQDPQFLISFYEKMQSDKGSIPDRFSAQQFSDYHSELNMSSLELGDSALYFCASTYRGGSPTEKLFFGSGTQLSVL.

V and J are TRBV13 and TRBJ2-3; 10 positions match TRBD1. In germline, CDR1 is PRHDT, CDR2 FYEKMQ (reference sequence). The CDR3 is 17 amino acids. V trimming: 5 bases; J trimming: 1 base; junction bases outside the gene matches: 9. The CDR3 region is CASSLRDRGSGTDTQYF. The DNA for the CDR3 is TGTGCCAGCAGCCTCCGGGACAGGGGTTCGGGCACAGATACGCAGTATTTT.

CDR3 protein: CSVTGLQGQIGYTF. DNA for the CDR3: TGCAGCGTAACCGGTTTGCAGGGGCAAATAGGCTACACCTTC. The V gene is TRBV29-1, the J gene TRBJ1-2; TRBD1 might be the D (6 bases). The germline gives CDR1 SQVTM, CDR2 ANQGSEA. V was clipped by 6 bases and J by 8 bases, with 22 bases between them. The CDR3 consists of 14 residues.

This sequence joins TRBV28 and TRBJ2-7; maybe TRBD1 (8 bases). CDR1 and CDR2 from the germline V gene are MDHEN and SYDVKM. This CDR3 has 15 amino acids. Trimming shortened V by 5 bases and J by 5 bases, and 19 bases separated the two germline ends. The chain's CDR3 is CASSDAGTGLDEQYF. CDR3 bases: TGTGCCAGCAGTGACGCCGGGACAGGACTAGACGAGCAGTACTTC.

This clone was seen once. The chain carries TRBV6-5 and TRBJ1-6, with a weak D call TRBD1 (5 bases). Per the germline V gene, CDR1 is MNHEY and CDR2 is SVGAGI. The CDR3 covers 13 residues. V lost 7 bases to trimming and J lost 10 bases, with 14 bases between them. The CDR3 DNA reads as TGTGCCAGCAACCGGGACTCGGGGTCACCCCTCCACTTT. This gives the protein CASNRDSGSPLHF.

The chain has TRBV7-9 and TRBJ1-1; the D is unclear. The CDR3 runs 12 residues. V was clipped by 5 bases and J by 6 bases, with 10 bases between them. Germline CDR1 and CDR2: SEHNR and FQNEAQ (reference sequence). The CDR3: CASSPSDAEAFF. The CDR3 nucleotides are TGTGCCAGCAGCCCCAGCGACGCTGAAGCTTTCTTT.

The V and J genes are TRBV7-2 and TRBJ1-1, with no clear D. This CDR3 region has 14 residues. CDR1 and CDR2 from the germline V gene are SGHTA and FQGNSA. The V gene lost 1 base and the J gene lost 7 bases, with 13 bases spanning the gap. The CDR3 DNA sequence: TGTGCCAGCAGCTTAGTAGCGGGGTTGAATGAAGCTTTCTTT. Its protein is CASSLVAGLNEAFF.

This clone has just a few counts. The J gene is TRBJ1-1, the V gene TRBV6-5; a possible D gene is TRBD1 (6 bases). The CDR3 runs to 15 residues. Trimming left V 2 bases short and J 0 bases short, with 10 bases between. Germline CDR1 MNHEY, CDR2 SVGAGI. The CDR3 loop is CASSYGQLMNTEAFF. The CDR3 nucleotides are TGTGCCAGCAGTTACGGACAGCTTATGAACACTGAAGCTTTCTTT.

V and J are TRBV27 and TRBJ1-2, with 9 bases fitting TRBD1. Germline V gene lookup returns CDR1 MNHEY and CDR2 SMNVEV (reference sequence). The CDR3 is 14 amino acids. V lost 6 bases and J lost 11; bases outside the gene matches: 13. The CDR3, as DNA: TGTGCCAGCAGGAACCCGGGACAGGGAACCCGGTACACCTTC. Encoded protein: CASRNPGQGTRYTF.

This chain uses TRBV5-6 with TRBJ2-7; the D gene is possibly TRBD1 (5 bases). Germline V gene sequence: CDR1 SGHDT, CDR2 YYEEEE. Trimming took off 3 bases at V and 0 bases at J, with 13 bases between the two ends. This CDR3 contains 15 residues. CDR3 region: CASSSWGLSSYEQYF. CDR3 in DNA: TGTGCCAGCAGCTCGTGGGGCTTGAGCTCCTACGAGCAGTACTTC.

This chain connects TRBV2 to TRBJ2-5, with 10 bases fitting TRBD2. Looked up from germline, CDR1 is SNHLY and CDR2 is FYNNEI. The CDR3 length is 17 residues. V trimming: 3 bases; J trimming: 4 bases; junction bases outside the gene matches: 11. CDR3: CASSDPRGASGGETQYF. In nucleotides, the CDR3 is TGTGCCAGCAGTGACCCCCGCGGCGCTAGCGGGGGAGAGACCCAGTACTTC.

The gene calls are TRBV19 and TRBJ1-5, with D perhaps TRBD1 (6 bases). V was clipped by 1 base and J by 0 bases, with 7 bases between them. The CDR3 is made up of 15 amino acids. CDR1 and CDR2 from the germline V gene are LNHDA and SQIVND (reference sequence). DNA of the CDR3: TGTGCCAGTAGTATAGGGACAGTTAGCAATCAGCCCCAGCATTTT. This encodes CASSIGTVSNQPQHF.

DNA of the CDR3: TGTGCCAGCGGTTCGGGAGTCATGTACGAGCAGTACTTC. This codes for CASGSGVMYEQYF. The chain joins TRBV7-2 to TRBJ2-7; D is possibly TRBD2 (6 bases). Trimming stripped 8 bases from V and 4 bases from J, with 15 bases between. Germline-derived CDR1 and CDR2 are SGHTA and FQGNSA. The CDR3 is 13 amino acids.

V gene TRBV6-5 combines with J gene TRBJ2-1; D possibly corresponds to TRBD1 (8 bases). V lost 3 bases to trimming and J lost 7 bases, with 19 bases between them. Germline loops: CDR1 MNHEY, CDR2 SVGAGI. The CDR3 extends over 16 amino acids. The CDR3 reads CASSYGQGRAGNEQFF. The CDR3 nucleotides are TGTGCCAGCAGTTATGGACAGGGAAGAGCGGGGAATGAGCAGTTCTTC.

The DNA of the CDR3 is TGTGCCAGCAGCTTGAACTCCAGGGCCCAAGAGACCCAGTACTTC. It is translated as CASSLNSRAQETQYF. The J gene is TRBJ2-5, the V gene TRBV5-5, with D tentatively TRBD1 (5 bases). The CDR3 is made up of 15 amino acids. The germline gives CDR1 SGHKS, CDR2 YYEKEE (reference sequence). Trimming pared 1 base from V and 1 base from J, leaving 11 bases between.

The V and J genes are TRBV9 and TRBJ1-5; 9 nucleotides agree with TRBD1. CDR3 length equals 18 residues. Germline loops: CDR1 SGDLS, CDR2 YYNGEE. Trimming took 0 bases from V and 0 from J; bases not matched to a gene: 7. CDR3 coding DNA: TGTGCCAGCAGCGTAGGGGAAGGACAGGGGAATAGCAATCAGCCCCAGCATTTT. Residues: CASSVGEGQGNSNQPQHF.